This T cell receptor beta chain originates from a study of T cell changes during pregnancy in multiple sclerosis. The CDR3 covers 14 residues. Germline CDR1 LNHNV, CDR2 YYDKDF (reference sequence). Trimming at V came to 4 bases and at J to 7 bases, leaving 7 bases not matched to a gene. Sequencing was performed with immunoSEQ multiplex PCR; in TCRdb, only in-frame clones are kept and a portion is missing. Of 100,000 or so clones in the sample, 85% to 95% were seen once. This clonotype was obtained from a female donor in good health, enrolled as a control in a pregnancy study. The source material was peripheral blood, sampled after pregnancy. The chain uses TRBV15 and TRBJ2-4, with 7 bases matching TRBD1. CDR3 in DNA: TGTGCCACCAGCATCTACAGGGGCAGCAACATTCAGTACTTC. The encoded protein is CATSIYRGSNIQYF.